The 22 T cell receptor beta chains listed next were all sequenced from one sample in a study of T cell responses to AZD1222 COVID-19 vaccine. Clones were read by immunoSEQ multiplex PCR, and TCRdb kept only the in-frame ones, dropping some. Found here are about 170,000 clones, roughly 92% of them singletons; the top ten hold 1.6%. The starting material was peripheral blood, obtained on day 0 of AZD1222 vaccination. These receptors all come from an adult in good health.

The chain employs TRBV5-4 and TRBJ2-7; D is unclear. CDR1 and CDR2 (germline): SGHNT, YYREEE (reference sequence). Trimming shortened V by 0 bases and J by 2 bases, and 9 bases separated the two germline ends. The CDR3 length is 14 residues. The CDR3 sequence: CASSLGGEAYEQYF. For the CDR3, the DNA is TGTGCCAGCAGCTTGGGGGGTGAGGCCTACGAGCAGTACTTC.

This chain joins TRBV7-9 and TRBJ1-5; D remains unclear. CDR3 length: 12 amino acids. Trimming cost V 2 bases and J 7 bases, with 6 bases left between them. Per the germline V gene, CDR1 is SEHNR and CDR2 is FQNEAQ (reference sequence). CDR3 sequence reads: CASSLREQPQHF. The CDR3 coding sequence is TGTGCCAGCAGCTTAAGAGAACAGCCCCAGCATTTT.

The CDR3, as DNA: TGCAGTGCTAGAGGACCAAACGAGCAGTACTTC. Amino acids: CSARGPNEQYF. This chain links TRBV20-1 with TRBJ2-7; D remains unclear. V was pared by 1 base and J by 5 bases, with 6 bases between. CDR1 DFQATT and CDR2 SNEGSKA come from the germline V gene (reference sequence). The CDR3 totals 11 residues.

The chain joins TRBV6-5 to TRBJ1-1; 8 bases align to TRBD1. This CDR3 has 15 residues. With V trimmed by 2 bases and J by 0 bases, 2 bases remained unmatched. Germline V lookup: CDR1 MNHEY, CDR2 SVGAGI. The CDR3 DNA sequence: TGTGCCAGCAGTTACGACAGGGGTCTGAACACTGAAGCTTTCTTT. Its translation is CASSYDRGLNTEAFF.

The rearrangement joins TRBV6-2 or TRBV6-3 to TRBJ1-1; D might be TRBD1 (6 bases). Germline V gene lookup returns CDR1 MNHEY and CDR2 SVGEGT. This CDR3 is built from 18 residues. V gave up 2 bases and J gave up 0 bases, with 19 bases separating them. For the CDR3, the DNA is TGTGCCAGCAGTTACCGTCCGGGGGCGCCGTCCATGAACACTGAAGCTTTCTTT. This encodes CASSYRPGAPSMNTEAFF.

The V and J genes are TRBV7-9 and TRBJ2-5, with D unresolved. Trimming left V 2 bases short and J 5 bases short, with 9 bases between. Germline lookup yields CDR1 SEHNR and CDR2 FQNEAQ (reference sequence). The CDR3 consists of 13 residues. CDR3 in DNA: TGTGCCAGCAGCTTACTAACCCTGGAGACCCAGTACTTC. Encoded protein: CASSLLTLETQYF.

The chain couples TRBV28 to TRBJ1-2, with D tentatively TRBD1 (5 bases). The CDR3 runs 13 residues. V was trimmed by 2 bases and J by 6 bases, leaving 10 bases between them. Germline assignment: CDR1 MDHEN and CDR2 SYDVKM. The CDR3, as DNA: TGTGCCAGCAGTTTAGGGCCAGGGAATGGCTACACCTTC. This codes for CASSLGPGNGYTF.

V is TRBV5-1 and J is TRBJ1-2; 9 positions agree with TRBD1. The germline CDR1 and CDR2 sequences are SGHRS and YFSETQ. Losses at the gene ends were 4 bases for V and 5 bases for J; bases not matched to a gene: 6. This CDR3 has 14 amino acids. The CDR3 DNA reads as TGCGCCAGCAGCCCGCTTGGGACAGGGTATGGCTACACCTTC. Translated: CASSPLGTGYGYTF. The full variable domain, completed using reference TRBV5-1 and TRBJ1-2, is KAGVTQTPRYLIKTRGQQVTLSCSPISGHRSVSWYQQTPGQGLQFLFEYFSETQRNKGNFPGRFSGRQFSNSRSEMNVSTLELGDSALYLCASSPLGTGYGYTFGSGTRLTVV.

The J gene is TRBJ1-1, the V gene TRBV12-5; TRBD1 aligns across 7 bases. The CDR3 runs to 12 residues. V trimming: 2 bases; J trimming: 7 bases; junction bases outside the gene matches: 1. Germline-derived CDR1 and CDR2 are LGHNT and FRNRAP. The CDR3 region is CASGLWDSEAFF. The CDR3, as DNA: TGTGCTAGTGGTTTGTGGGACAGTGAAGCTTTCTTT.

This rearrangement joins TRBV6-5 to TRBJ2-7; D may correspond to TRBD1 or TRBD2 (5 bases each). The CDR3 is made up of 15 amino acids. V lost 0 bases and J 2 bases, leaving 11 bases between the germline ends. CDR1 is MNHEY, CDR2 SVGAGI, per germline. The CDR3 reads CASSYSGVGTYEQYF. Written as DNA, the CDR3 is TGTGCCAGCAGTTACTCGGGGGTCGGAACCTACGAGCAGTACTTC.

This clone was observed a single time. The CDR3 DNA reads TGTGCCAGCAGCTACAGGTCTGGCGAGCAGTACTTC. It encodes CASSYRSGEQYF. The chain links TRBV7-2 to TRBJ2-7; a weak D match, TRBD1 (5 bases). Germline assignment: CDR1 SGHTA and CDR2 FQGNSA. Trimming took 4 bases from V and 6 from J, leaving 10 bases between them. This CDR3 has 12 amino acids.

CDR3 coding DNA: TGTGCCAGCAGCAATTCCGCAGAGACCCAGTACTTC. This sequence encodes CASSNSAETQYF. The chain has TRBV6-6 and TRBJ2-5, with unresolved D. The CDR3 loop spans 12 amino acids. The V gene lost 6 bases and the J gene lost 4 bases, with 9 bases spanning the gap. Germline V gene lookup returns CDR1 MNHNY and CDR2 SVGAGI (reference sequence).

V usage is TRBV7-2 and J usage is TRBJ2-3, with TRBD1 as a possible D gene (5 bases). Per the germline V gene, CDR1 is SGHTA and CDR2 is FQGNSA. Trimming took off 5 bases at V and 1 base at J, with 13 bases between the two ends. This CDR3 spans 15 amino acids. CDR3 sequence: CASSPQGTRTDTQYF. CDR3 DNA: TGTGCCAGCAGCCCTCAGGGAACTCGCACAGATACGCAGTATTTT.

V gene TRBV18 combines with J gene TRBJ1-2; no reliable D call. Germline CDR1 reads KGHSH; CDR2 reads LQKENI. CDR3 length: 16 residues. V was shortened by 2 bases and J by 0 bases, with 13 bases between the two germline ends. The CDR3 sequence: CASSPSTAGANYGYTF. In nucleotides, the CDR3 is TGTGCCAGCTCACCAAGTACGGCAGGAGCTAACTATGGCTACACCTTC.

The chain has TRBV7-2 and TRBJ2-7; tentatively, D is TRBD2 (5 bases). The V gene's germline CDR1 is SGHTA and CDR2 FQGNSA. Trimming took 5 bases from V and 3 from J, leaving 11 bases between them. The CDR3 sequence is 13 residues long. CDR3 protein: CASSINRGYEQYF. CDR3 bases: TGTGCCAGCAGCATAAACCGGGGCTACGAGCAGTACTTC.

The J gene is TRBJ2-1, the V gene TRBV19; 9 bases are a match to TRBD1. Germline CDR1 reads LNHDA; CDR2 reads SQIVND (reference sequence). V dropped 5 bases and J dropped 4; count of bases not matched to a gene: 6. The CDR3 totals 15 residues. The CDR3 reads CASSSHRGPYNEQFF. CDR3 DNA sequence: TGTGCCAGTAGTTCCCACAGGGGGCCTTACAATGAGCAGTTCTTC.

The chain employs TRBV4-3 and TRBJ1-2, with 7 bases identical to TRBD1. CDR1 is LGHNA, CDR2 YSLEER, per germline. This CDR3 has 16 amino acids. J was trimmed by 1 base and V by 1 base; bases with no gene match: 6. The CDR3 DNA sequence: TGCGCCAGCAGCCAAGCCTCGGGACAGCGTAACTATGGCTACACCTTC. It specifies CASSQASGQRNYGYTF.

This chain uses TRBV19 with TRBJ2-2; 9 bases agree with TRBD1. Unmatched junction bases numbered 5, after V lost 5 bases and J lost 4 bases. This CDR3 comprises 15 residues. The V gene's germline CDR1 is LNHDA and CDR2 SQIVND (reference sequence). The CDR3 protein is CASSVQGAGTGELFF. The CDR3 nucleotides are TGTGCCAGTAGTGTACAGGGGGCCGGCACCGGGGAGCTGTTTTTT. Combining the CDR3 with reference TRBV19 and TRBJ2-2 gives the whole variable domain DGGITQSPKYLFRKEGQNVTLSCEQNLNHDAMYWYRQDPGQGLRLIYYSQIVNDFQKGDIAEGYSVSREKKESFPLTVTSAQKNPTAFYLCASSVQGAGTGELFFGEGSRLTVL.

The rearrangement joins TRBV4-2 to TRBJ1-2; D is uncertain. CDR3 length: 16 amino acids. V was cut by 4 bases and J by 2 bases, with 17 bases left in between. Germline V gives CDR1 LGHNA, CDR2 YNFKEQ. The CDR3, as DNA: TGTGCCAGCAGCCCAGGTGGGCTATCGGGGAACTATGGCTACACCTTC. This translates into CASSPGGLSGNYGYTF.

The CDR3 spells CANQKTQEPYEQYF. The CDR3 region has the DNA TGCGCCAACCAGAAAACACAGGAGCCGTACGAGCAGTACTTC. The rearrangement links TRBV10-1 to TRBJ2-7; the D gene is possibly TRBD1 (5 bases). Germline CDR1 and CDR2: WNHNN and SYGVQD (reference sequence). V shed 10 bases and J shed 4 bases, with 20 bases lying between them. The CDR3 runs to 14 residues.

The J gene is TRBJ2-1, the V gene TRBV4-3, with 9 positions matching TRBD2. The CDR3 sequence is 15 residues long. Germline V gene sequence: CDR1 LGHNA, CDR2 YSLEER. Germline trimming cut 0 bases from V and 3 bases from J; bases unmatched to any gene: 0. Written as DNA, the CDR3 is TGCGCCAGCAGCCAAGAGCGGGGGGGCTACAATGAGCAGTTCTTC. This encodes CASSQERGGYNEQFF.

The CDR3 region has the DNA TGTGCCAGCAGCCCGGGACAGGGGATCCCCTACGAGCAGTACTTC. Translating it yields CASSPGQGIPYEQYF. The rearrangement links TRBV6-6 to TRBJ2-7; TRBD1 aligns across 10 bases. Germline V gene data show CDR1 as MNHNY and CDR2 as SVGAGI (reference sequence). V lost 6 bases and J lost 2; bases outside the gene matches: 7. This CDR3 spans 15 amino acids.